Below, 20 T cell receptor beta chains from the same sample are listed, as sequenced in a study of human T cells and chemical hapten exposure. Time point indicated: pre-sensitization, week 0. Noted treatment: therapeutic diphenylcyclopropenone sensitization with weekly scalp DPC. Using its own MiXCR run on the RACE reads, TCRdb lists one record per CDR3 protein. Among more than 70,000 distinct CDR3 sequences listed, 7.5% to 9.5% were seen once. This sample comprised whole blood, obtained in connection with sensitization to the hapten diphenylcyclopropenone (DPC). These TCRs come from a man between 40 and 49 years old with alopecia areata. Some clones in this sample may be carry-over from other donors' samples.

This clonotype turned up a few times. The CDR3 protein is CASSTPTGNTEAFF. The CDR3 bases are TGTGCCAGCAGTACACCGACAGGGAACACTGAAGCTTTCTTT. The rearrangement joins TRBV6-5 to TRBJ1-1; weak D call: TRBD1 (6 bases). V lost 5 bases and J lost 1, with 11 bases in between. The CDR3 totals 14 residues. Germline V gene lookup returns CDR1 MNHEY and CDR2 SVGAGI.

This clonotype was recorded at least ten times. The V and J genes are TRBV20-1 and TRBJ1-5; 9 nucleotides agree with TRBD1. J gave up 6 bases and V 6 bases, and 9 bases lay outside the gene matches. This CDR3 spans 14 amino acids. Germline CDR1 is DFQATT and CDR2 is SNEGSKA (reference sequence). CDR3 coding DNA: TGCAGTGCCGAACAGACAGGGGGAGTTCAGCCCCAGCATTTT. It is translated as CSAEQTGGVQPQHF.

V and J are TRBV4-1 and TRBJ2-3, with D perhaps TRBD2 (6 bases). Between the trimmed V and J ends, which lost 1 base and 4 bases, there was a span of 12 bases. Germline assignment: CDR1 MGHRA and CDR2 YSYEKL. The CDR3 runs 15 residues. CDR3 in amino acids: CASSQVGGGADTQYF. CDR3 bases: TGCGCCAGCAGCCAAGTGGGGGGTGGAGCAGATACGCAGTATTTT.

This clonotype appeared a few times. V is TRBV7-2 and J is TRBJ1-2; D is unclear. Trimming stripped 0 bases from V and 4 bases from J, with 15 bases between. Germline CDR1 is SGHTA and CDR2 is FQGNSA. The CDR3 covers 16 residues. In DNA, the CDR3 is TGTGCCAGCAGCTTAGCCTCTCCCTTCGGAGGCTATGGCTACACCTTC. Amino acids: CASSLASPFGGYGYTF.

This clonotype has ten or more counts. V is TRBV5-4 and J is TRBJ1-5; D gene uncertain. This CDR3 has 14 residues. The ends were cut back, 2 bases at V and 5 bases at J, with 11 bases in the middle. Germline V gives CDR1 SGHNT, CDR2 YYREEE (reference sequence). The CDR3 region has the DNA TGTGCCAGCAGCTTAGCTCCAGCGGATCAGCCCCAGCATTTT. Protein: CASSLAPADQPQHF.

V usage is TRBV5-8 and J usage is TRBJ2-5, with D perhaps matching TRBD2 (6 bases). The CDR3 spans 12 residues. The germline V gene has CDR1 SGHTS and CDR2 YDEGEE. Trimming cost V 7 bases and J 4 bases, with 11 bases left between them. In DNA, the CDR3 is TGTGCCAGCCGACTAGAGGGAGAGACCCAGTACTTC. Translation gives CASRLEGETQYF.

This clonotype was seen a handful of times. V usage is TRBV4-3 and J usage is TRBJ2-2; 8 nucleotides line up with TRBD1. CDR1 is LGHNA and CDR2 is YSLEER in the germline V gene. The CDR3 sequence is 15 residues long. V shed 5 bases and J 6 bases; nucleotides not matched to a gene: 8. As DNA, the CDR3 is TGCGCCAGCAGCGGAAACAGGGGGAAGTCCGGGGAGCTGTTTTTT. It is translated as CASSGNRGKSGELFF.

This clonotype was found a few times. The V call is TRBV14, the J call TRBJ1-2; D not resolved. Germline lookup yields CDR1 SGHDN and CDR2 FVKESK. The CDR3 runs 15 residues. V was clipped by 0 bases and J by 3 bases, with 11 bases between them. CDR3 nucleotide sequence: TGTGCCAGCAGCCAAGATCTGAAGGGCTACTATGGCTACACCTTC. Translation gives CASSQDLKGYYGYTF.

This clonotype came up a few times. The J gene is TRBJ2-1, the V gene TRBV20-1; D possibly corresponds to TRBD1 (6 bases). CDR1 DFQATT and CDR2 SNEGSKA come from the germline V gene (reference sequence). CDR3 length: 14 residues. The CDR3 spells CRPGRGSNYNEQFF. As DNA, the CDR3 is TGCAGACCCGGTAGGGGGAGTAACTACAATGAGCAGTTCTTC.

A word on this clonotype: A much larger clone lies a single base off, so this may be a read error. The V gene is TRBV7-9, the J gene TRBJ2-3; 9 positions match TRBD2. There are 14 residues in the CDR3. J lost 4 bases, V lost 4 bases, and 3 bases had no gene match. Per germline, CDR1 SEHNR and CDR2 FQNEAQ (reference sequence). CDR3 DNA: TGTGCCAGCAGCTCCGTAGCGGGAGCAGATACGCAGTATTTT. Translated: CASSSVAGADTQYF.

This clonotype was observed a handful of times. The rearrangement links TRBV19 to TRBJ1-5; D is unclear. V lost 3 bases, J lost 6 bases, and 9 bases lay in between. Germline assignment: CDR1 LNHDA and CDR2 SQIVND (reference sequence). CDR3 length: 13 residues. Written as DNA, the CDR3 is TGTGCCAGTAGTATCCAGGCTTCTCAGCCCCAGCATTTT. Protein sequence: CASSIQASQPQHF.

At least ten counts were recorded for this clonotype. This chain joins TRBV3-1 and TRBJ2-5; D unclear. CDR3 size: 12 residues. Trimming left V 0 bases short and J 7 bases short, with 6 bases between. CDR1 is LGHDT, CDR2 YNNKEL, per germline (reference sequence). The CDR3 DNA reads as TGTGCCAGCAGCCAAGATCCCGGGACCCAGTACTTC. Translated: CASSQDPGTQYF.

The chain couples TRBV24-1 to TRBJ1-2, with D possibly TRBD1 on 5 matching bases. The CDR3 totals 14 residues. V lost 1 base and J 6 bases, leaving 11 bases between the germline ends. In germline, CDR1 is KGHDR, CDR2 SFDVKD. The CDR3 loop is CATSDFGRDDGYTF. As DNA, the CDR3 is TGTGCCACCAGTGATTTTGGCAGGGACGATGGCTACACCTTC.

The chain combines TRBV13 with TRBJ1-2, with TRBD1 matching 8 bases. Germline assignment: CDR1 PRHDT and CDR2 FYEKMQ (reference sequence). V trimming: 5 bases; J trimming: 8 bases; junction bases outside the gene matches: 13. The CDR3 is made up of 15 amino acids. The CDR3 reads CASSARDRPTVGYTF. The CDR3 nucleotides are TGTGCCAGCAGCGCTAGGGACAGGCCTACGGTCGGCTACACCTTC.

The sample holds a few counts of this clonotype. The rearrangement joins TRBV14 to TRBJ1-1; tentative D call: TRBD1 (5 bases). CDR3 length equals 17 residues. From germline, CDR1 is SGHDN and CDR2 FVKESK. V was clipped by 3 bases and J by 5 bases, with 22 bases between them. The CDR3 coding sequence is TGTGCCAGCAGCCAGACCGGGACTCCCGCCCTACGAACTGAAGCTTTCTTT. Residues: CASSQTGTPALRTEAFF.

The J gene is TRBJ2-1, the V gene TRBV20-1; the D gene is possibly TRBD2 (6 bases). This CDR3 has 17 amino acids. Germline V gene sequence: CDR1 DFQATT, CDR2 SNEGSKA (reference sequence). V was cut by 0 bases and J by 2 bases, with 17 bases left in between. The CDR3 DNA is TGCAGTGCTAGAGATCATTGGGGCGGGGAACCCTACAATGAGCAGTTCTTC. It is translated as CSARDHWGGEPYNEQFF.

This clonotype was found many times. The CDR3 DNA reads as TGTGCCAGCAGCTTAGTGCGCGGGACCCGCGAGACCCAGTACTTC. Translated, it gives CASSLVRGTRETQYF. The V gene is TRBV11-2, the J gene TRBJ2-5; a possible D gene is TRBD2 (6 bases). This CDR3 has 15 amino acids. V lost 1 base and J lost 5, with 14 bases in between. The V gene's germline CDR1 is SGHAT and CDR2 FQNNGV.

This chain joins TRBV24-1 and TRBJ2-3, with 10 bases fitting TRBD2. Trimming removed 7 bases from V and 3 bases from J; junction bases left unmatched: 15. The CDR3 totals 18 residues. Germline V gives CDR1 KGHDR, CDR2 SFDVKD. The CDR3 here is CATSYSSGSTVRTDTQYF. CDR3 nucleotide sequence: TGTGCCACCAGCTATTCTAGCGGGAGCACTGTAAGGACAGATACGCAGTATTTT.

Concerning this clonotype itself: This may be a read error, as it is one base from a much larger clone. The chain combines TRBV6-4 with TRBJ1-5; TRBD1 agrees at 7 bases. The CDR3 has 18 residues. Germline CDR1 reads MRHNA; CDR2 reads SNTAGT. With 0 bases clipped from V and 0 bases from J, the junction kept 8 bases outside the gene matches. CDR3 protein: CASSDSILGQPSNQPQHF. The DNA for the CDR3 is TGTGCCAGCAGTGACTCCATCCTGGGACAGCCTAGCAATCAGCCCCAGCATTTT.

The V gene is TRBV9, the J gene TRBJ2-5; 7 positions agree with TRBD2. Trimming removed 4 bases from V and 2 bases from J; junction bases left unmatched: 11. The CDR3 contains 16 residues. Per the germline V gene, CDR1 is SGDLS and CDR2 is YYNGEE. CDR3 in amino acids: CASSMGGGLRQETQYF. DNA of the CDR3: TGTGCCAGCAGCATGGGGGGGGGACTGAGACAAGAGACCCAGTACTTC.